Each of the 28 T cell receptor beta chains below was sequenced from the same sample in a study of OX40 agonist ivuxolimab in advanced cancers. Assay used: immunoSEQ multiplex PCR; TCRdb lists only in-frame clones, some missing. The table shows approximately 28,000 clones, with around 75% occurring only once. Source: CD4+ or CD8+ T cells sorted from blood, taken in a trial of the OX40 agonist ivuxolimab. Source of these receptors: an adult with an advanced solid tumor such as melanoma, head and neck, liver or kidney cancer.

Within the sample, this clone is medium-sized (0.01 to 0.1%). The CDR3 spells CAWSHNTEAFF. The DNA for the CDR3 is TGTGCCTGGAGTCATAACACTGAAGCTTTCTTT. The chain joins TRBV30 to TRBJ1-1; D is ambiguous. V shed 2 bases and J shed 2 bases, with 3 bases lying between them. The germline gives CDR1 GTSNPN, CDR2 SVGIG (reference sequence). There are 11 residues in the CDR3.

Only one count was recorded for this clone. One end of the junction does not line up with germline, which may come from a read error. At the DNA level, this CDR3 is encoded by other sequences in the same sample as well. CDR3 sequence (DNA): TGTGCCATCAGTGAAGTCGGTTACGAGCAATACTTC. Protein sequence: CAISEVGYEQYF. This chain links TRBV10-3 with TRBJ2-7; D ambiguous. CDR1 ENHRY and CDR2 SYGVKD come from the germline V gene. CDR3 size: 12 residues.

The rearrangement joins TRBV23-1 to TRBJ2-7; 9 nucleotides align to TRBD1. Being an ORF, TRBV23-1 has a function that is uncertain. The CDR3 loop spans 18 amino acids. Trimming took 3 bases from V and 2 from J; bases not matched to a gene: 14. In nucleotides, the CDR3 is TGCGCCAGCAGTCACAGACAGGGGGGTCGAACGGGGGCCTACGAGCAGTACTTC. This translates into CASSHRQGGRTGAYEQYF.

In this sample, this clone is medium-sized (0.01 to 0.1%). V gene TRBV7-3 combines with J gene TRBJ1-1, with 7 positions matching TRBD1. The junction had 4 bases not matched to a gene; V was cut back by 5 bases and J by 4 bases. This CDR3 has 13 residues. In germline, CDR1 is SGHTA, CDR2 FQGTGA. The CDR3 loop is CASSTGEGTEAFF. The CDR3 nucleotides read TGTGCCAGCAGCACAGGGGAAGGCACTGAAGCTTTCTTT.

The rearrangement links TRBV19 to TRBJ1-1; D gene unclear. Trimming took off 10 bases at V and 3 bases at J, with 27 bases between the two ends. Germline V lookup: CDR1 LNHDA, CDR2 SQIVND (reference sequence). This CDR3 spans 17 amino acids. CDR3 bases: TGTGCCACCTCCGAAGTCAGGTCCCTTGGTTCGGACACTGAAGCTTTCTTT. It specifies CATSEVRSLGSDTEAFF. Looking up the rest from reference TRBV19 and TRBJ1-1 gives the full variable domain: DGGITQSPKYLFRKEGQNVTLSCEQNLNHDAMYWYRQDPGQGLRLIYYSQIVNDFQKGDIAEGYSVSREKKESFPLTVTSAQKNPTAFYLCATSEVRSLGSDTEAFFGQGTRLTVV.

The chain is built from TRBV11-2 and TRBJ2-7; D unclear. The germline V gene encodes CDR1 SGHAT and CDR2 FQNNGV. V was pared by 0 bases and J by 5 bases, with 8 bases between. This CDR3 comprises 13 residues. As DNA, the CDR3 is TGTGCCAGCAGCTTAGACCGACTCGACGAGCAGTACTTC. Translating it yields CASSLDRLDEQYF.

DNA of the CDR3: TGTGCCAGCAGCTTACAAGGGGTGGGTACTGAAGCTTTCTTT. It encodes CASSLQGVGTEAFF. V usage is TRBV7-3 and J usage is TRBJ1-1; TRBD1 is a possible D gene (5 bases). CDR1 is SGHTA, CDR2 FQGTGA, per germline. The CDR3 contains 14 residues. V lost 2 bases, J lost 5 bases, and 12 bases lay in between.

V is TRBV6-1 and J is TRBJ2-5; a possible D gene is TRBD2 (7 bases). V was shortened by 4 bases and J by 4 bases, with 16 bases between the two germline ends. Germline CDR1 MNHNS, CDR2 SASEGT. The CDR3 is 15 amino acids. The CDR3, as DNA: TGTGCCAGCAGTGTAAGGCAGGGAGGGGGAGAGACCCAGTACTTC. Protein sequence: CASSVRQGGGETQYF.

The chain is built from TRBV7-3 and TRBJ1-1; D not certain. Trimming cost V 5 bases and J 1 base, with 8 bases left between them. Germline V gene data show CDR1 as SGHTA and CDR2 as FQGTGA. This CDR3 has 13 residues. CDR3: CASSAGENTEAFF. CDR3 DNA: TGTGCCAGCAGCGCAGGAGAGAACACTGAAGCTTTCTTT.

The rearrangement joins TRBV2 to TRBJ2-2, with D perhaps given as TRBD1 or TRBD2 (5 bases each). The V end lost 4 bases, the J end lost 5 bases, and 11 bases lay between the germline ends. The CDR3 runs to 14 residues. Per germline, CDR1 SNHLY and CDR2 FYNNEI. The CDR3: CASSAGRRTGELFF. CDR3 in DNA: TGTGCCAGCAGTGCGGGACGGAGGACCGGGGAGCTGTTTTTT. Supplemented by reference TRBV2 and TRBJ2-2, the full variable domain reads EPEVTQTPSHQVTQMGQEVILRCVPISNHLYFYWYRQILGQKVEFLVSFYNNEISEKSEIFDDQFSVERPDGSNFTLKIRSTKLEDSAMYFCASSAGRRTGELFFGEGSRLTVL.

The chain combines TRBV13 with TRBJ2-7, with TRBD1 identical over 9 bases. The junction had 7 bases not matched to a gene; V was cut back by 2 bases and J by 5 bases. The V gene's germline CDR1 is PRHDT and CDR2 FYEKMQ (reference sequence). The CDR3 sequence is 15 residues long. CDR3 loop: CASSLSRQGVNEQYF. In nucleotides, the CDR3 is TGTGCCAGCAGCTTATCAAGACAGGGGGTGAACGAGCAGTACTTC.

The chain couples TRBV5-4 to TRBJ1-2; tentative D call: TRBD1 (5 bases). The ends were cut back, 4 bases at V and 2 bases at J, with 9 bases in the middle. Germline lookup yields CDR1 SGHNT and CDR2 YYREEE (reference sequence). The CDR3 is made up of 13 amino acids. The CDR3 protein is CASSRDPNYGYTF. For the CDR3, the DNA is TGTGCCAGCAGCAGGGACCCAAACTATGGCTACACCTTC.

The CDR3 spells CASSTSEETQYF. The CDR3 DNA follows: TGTGCCAGCTCAACCTCTGAAGAGACCCAGTACTTC. V gene TRBV18 combines with J gene TRBJ2-5; D uncertain. V lost 5 bases and J lost 3, with 7 bases in between. The V gene's germline CDR1 is KGHSH and CDR2 LQKENI. CDR3 length: 12 amino acids.

V gene TRBV7-6 combines with J gene TRBJ2-3, with D possibly being TRBD1 (6 bases). Germline V gene sequence: CDR1 SGHVS, CDR2 FNYEAQ. The CDR3 spans 15 residues. V was cut by 5 bases and J by 2 bases, with 14 bases left in between. The CDR3 region has the DNA TGTGCCAGCAGCCCCGCGAGGGGGTACACAGATACGCAGTATTTT. It is translated as CASSPARGYTDTQYF.

This sequence joins TRBV5-4 and TRBJ1-2; D remains ambiguous. The CDR3 extends over 13 amino acids. Germline CDR1 and CDR2: SGHNT and YYREEE (reference sequence). V was trimmed by 5 bases and J by 1 base, leaving 9 bases between them. CDR3 nucleotide sequence: TGTGCCAGCAGTCGCGACGGTAACTATGGCTACACCTTC. This gives the protein CASSRDGNYGYTF.

This chain joins TRBV7-5 and TRBJ2-5. The end of the DNA aligns better with TRBJ2-7, so the J call may be wrong. TRBV7-5 corresponds to a pseudogene. There are 16 residues in the CDR3. CDR3 coding DNA: TGTGTCAGAAAAACCGTCACAAAAGGCAGATCCTACGAGCAGTACTTC. It translates to CVRKTVTKGRSYEQYF.

This clone was seen a single time. CDR3 loop: CAWTKSEGSDYTF. The CDR3 nucleotides read TGTGCCTGGACAAAGTCAGAAGGGAGTGACTACACCTTC. The chain carries TRBV30 and TRBJ1-2; unclear D gene. V lost 4 bases to trimming and J lost 10 bases, with 19 bases between them. This CDR3 region has 13 residues. Germline assignment: CDR1 GTSNPN and CDR2 SVGIG (reference sequence).

The chain combines TRBV7-7 with TRBJ2-5; D may be TRBD1 (5 bases). Trimming stripped 4 bases from V and 3 bases from J, with 15 bases between. CDR1 is SSHAT and CDR2 is FNYEAQ in the germline V gene (reference sequence). This CDR3 is built from 15 residues. The CDR3 sequence: CASSSYKDRKETQYF. The CDR3 nucleotides read TGTGCCAGCAGCTCCTACAAAGACAGAAAAGAGACCCAGTACTTC. Based on the CDR3 plus reference TRBV7-7 and TRBJ2-5, the full variable domain is GAGVSQSPRYKVTKRGQDVTLRCDPISSHATLYWYQQALGQGPEFLTYFNYEAQPDKSGLPSDRFSAERPEGSISTLTIQRTEQRDSAMYRCASSSYKDRKETQYFGPGTRLLVL.

The chain has TRBV4-2 and TRBJ2-5; TRBD2 is a possible D gene (6 bases). This CDR3 is 14 amino acids long. The V end lost 4 bases, the J end lost 1 base, and 10 bases lay between the germline ends. Per germline, CDR1 LGHNA and CDR2 YNFKEQ. This chain's CDR3 is CASSRSGSQETQYF. The CDR3 DNA sequence: TGTGCCAGCAGCCGGTCCGGGAGCCAAGAGACCCAGTACTTC.

In its sample, this clone was seen a few times. This chain uses TRBV5-5 with TRBJ2-5; the match to TRBD1 covers 10 bases. Per the germline V gene, CDR1 is SGHKS and CDR2 is YYEKEE (reference sequence). The J segment lost 5 bases and the V segment lost 0 bases, leaving 16 bases of the junction unmatched. This CDR3 has 19 amino acids. CDR3 sequence reads: CASSLGRSIGTGAFETQYF. The CDR3 DNA is TGTGCCAGCAGCTTGGGGCGGTCTATAGGGACAGGGGCGTTTGAGACCCAGTACTTC.

The chain joins TRBV7-7 to TRBJ2-7; 8 bases fit TRBD1. V shed 4 bases, J shed 6 bases, and the junction held 5 bases outside the gene matches. The CDR3 contains 13 residues. Germline CDR1 SSHAT, CDR2 FNYEAQ (reference sequence). This CDR3 reads CASSSGQGGEQYF. CDR3 DNA: TGTGCCAGCAGCTCCGGACAGGGAGGCGAGCAGTACTTC.

The genes are TRBV6-4 and TRBJ2-3; 11 positions agree with TRBD2. Germline CDR1 and CDR2: MRHNA and SNTAGT. The CDR3 spans 17 residues. Unmatched junction bases numbered 9, after V lost 2 bases and J lost 5 bases. The CDR3 region is CASSDGVAGGCEDTQYF. The CDR3 DNA reads as TGTGCCAGCAGTGACGGGGTAGCGGGGGGGTGTGAAGATACGCAGTATTTT.

This chain uses TRBV10-2 with TRBJ1-5; D is perhaps TRBD1 (5 bases). CDR1 WSHSY and CDR2 SAAADI come from the germline V gene. The CDR3 is 14 residues long. The V end lost 6 bases, the J end lost 3 bases, and 12 bases lay between the germline ends. This CDR3 reads CASSPSDINQPQHF. The DNA for the CDR3 is TGCGCCAGCAGCCCGTCGGACATCAATCAGCCCCAGCATTTT.

The chain links TRBV5-6 to TRBJ1-2, with a weak D call TRBD1 (6 bases). Trimming left V 4 bases short and J 4 bases short, with 20 bases between. This CDR3 comprises 16 residues. CDR1 is SGHDT and CDR2 is YYEEEE in the germline V gene. The CDR3 coding sequence is TGTGCCAGCAGCCCCGCCGGACCGGGGGCAGGCTATGGCTACACCTTC. Translated: CASSPAGPGAGYGYTF.

J is TRBJ2-5 and V is TRBV7-2; the D is unclear. The closer fit of TRBJ2-7 to the DNA end suggests the J call may be wrong. The CDR3 extends over 13 amino acids. Germline V gives CDR1 SGHTA, CDR2 FQGNSA. CDR3 residues: CASSSRRSYEQYF. CDR3 sequence (DNA): TGTGCCAGCAGCTCTAGACGCTCCTACGAGCAGTACTTC.

The chain joins TRBV7-2 to TRBJ2-7, with 9 bases lining up with TRBD2. The CDR3 runs 13 residues. CDR1 SGHTA and CDR2 FQGNSA come from the germline V gene. V was pared by 6 bases and J by 4 bases, with 4 bases of the junction left unmatched. The CDR3 bases are TGTGCCAGCAGGGCGGGGGGGCCTTACGAGCAGTACTTC. Translated, it gives CASRAGGPYEQYF.

This chain connects TRBV14 to TRBJ1-2; D is ambiguous. V dropped 1 base and J dropped 4 bases, with 10 bases sitting between them. The CDR3 has 14 residues. Germline V gene sequence: CDR1 SGHDN, CDR2 FVKESK. CDR3 sequence (DNA): TGTGCCAGCAGCCAAGCGATAGGCGGCTATGGCTACACCTTC. Translating it yields CASSQAIGGYGYTF.

This clone has just a few counts. This sequence joins TRBV7-2 and TRBJ2-1; 8 bases agree with TRBD2. V gave up 4 bases and J gave up 7 bases; unmatched junction bases: 9. CDR1 is SGHTA and CDR2 is FQGNSA in the germline V gene. The CDR3 length is 15 residues. CDR3 in amino acids: CASSSSYGGANEQFF. CDR3 bases: TGTGCCAGCAGCTCTTCCTACGGGGGGGCTAATGAGCAGTTCTTC.